This TCR beta chain was sequenced for a study of blood T cell repertoires in COVID-19. As for the study in general: The United States, Italy and Spain supplied acute and convalescent COVID-19 samples. PBMCs, B-cell-depleted T cells, or T cells were the source of the cDNA or gDNA that made up the material.

The germline V gene has CDR1 SGHNT and CDR2 YYREEE (reference sequence). There are 16 residues in the CDR3. V was clipped by 4 bases and J by 5 bases; unmatched bases: 12. The authors' processing: Amplification from reference gene primers served as the basis for estimated nucleated cell counts. The protocol was immunoSEQ multiplex PCR, while the TCRdb copy is restricted to in-frame clones and leaves out a portion. V and J calls and clone size are copied from that table; D and trimming were computed from the DNA. Found here are 140,000 or so clones, about 79% of them singletons; the top ten hold 9.5% to 13%.

The sequencing sample was made of peripheral blood. V usage is TRBV5-4 and J usage is TRBJ2-5; 9 nucleotides line up with TRBD2. This receptor was identified in a man between 60 and 70 years old with active or convalescent COVID-19. CDR3 sequence reads: CASSRTGTSFWETQYF. For the CDR3, the DNA is TGTGCCAGCAGCCGCACCGGGACTAGCTTCTGGGAGACCCAGTACTTC. Full variable domain (remainder filled in from reference TRBV5-4 and TRBJ2-5): ETGVTQSPTHLIKTRGQQVTLRCSSQSGHNTVSWYQQALGQGPQFIFQYYREEENGRGNFPPRFSGLQFPNYSSELNVNALELDDSALYLCASSRTGTSFWETQYFGPGTRLLVL.